The 30 T cell receptor beta chains below were found in one sample sequenced in a study of T cells in Graves' hyperthyroidism and ophthalmopathy. It was RNA transcripts that yielded the amplified TCR beta CDR3 regions. The HTBI primer set was used in a first-round RT-PCR of the TCR CDR3. TCRdb ran MiXCR on the multiplex PCR reads and lists one entry per CDR3 protein. Of about 350,000 distinct CDR3 sequences in the sample, 13% to 15% were seen once. Sequenced input: blood. The receptors originated from an older woman with Graves' ophthalmopathy.

The rearrangement uses TRBV24-1 and TRBJ2-3, with TRBD2 as a possible D gene (5 bases). Trimming stripped 3 bases from V and 0 bases from J, with 9 bases between. CDR1 is KGHDR, CDR2 SFDVKD, per germline. CDR3 length: 15 residues. CDR3 nucleotides: TGTGCCACCAGTGATCGAGCGGTTAGCACAGATACGCAGTATTTT. Translation gives CATSDRAVSTDTQYF.

The genes are TRBV19 and TRBJ1-5; 7 positions match TRBD1. The germline V gene encodes CDR1 LNHDA and CDR2 SQIVND (reference sequence). The CDR3 length is 16 residues. Germline trimming cut 6 bases from V and 0 bases from J; bases unmatched to any gene: 8. Written as DNA, the CDR3 is TGTGCCAGTAGGATCCGGGACAGCAATAGCAATCAGCCCCAGCATTTT. Residues: CASRIRDSNSNQPQHF.

This clonotype was observed many times. V and J are TRBV30 and TRBJ1-2; TRBD1 matches at 8 bases. Germline assignment: CDR1 GTSNPN and CDR2 SVGIG (reference sequence). J gave up 4 bases and V 5 bases, and 6 bases lay outside the gene matches. The CDR3 contains 13 residues. CDR3 sequence reads: CAWSNRGSYGYTF. The CDR3 nucleotides read TGTGCCTGGTCCAACAGGGGGAGCTATGGCTACACCTTC.

Comments on this clonotype: A much larger clone differs from this one at a single base, so this may be a read error. The chain employs TRBV5-6 and TRBJ2-2; no clear D gene. The CDR3 covers 15 residues. Germline assignment: CDR1 SGHDT and CDR2 YYEEEE. V was clipped by 2 bases and J by 1 base, with 9 bases between them. CDR3 bases: TGTGCCAGCAGCTTAATTGGGCGGAACACCGGGGAGCTGTTTTTT. Protein: CASSLIGRNTGELFF.

The sample holds many counts of this clonotype. This sequence joins TRBV6-1 and TRBJ2-1; 14 bases are shared with TRBD2. The V and J ends lost 5 bases and 9 bases, in that order; junction bases with no gene match: 6. The CDR3 sequence is 15 residues long. Germline loops: CDR1 MNHNS, CDR2 SASEGT. This chain's CDR3 is CASSTGLAGVIEQFF. CDR3 bases: TGTGCCAGCAGTACGGGACTAGCGGGAGTCATTGAGCAGTTCTTC.

This clonotype was counted many times. The chain links TRBV28 to TRBJ2-3; D is undetermined. Trimming removed 5 bases at V and 6 bases at J, with 9 bases between. There are 12 residues in the CDR3. Germline V lookup: CDR1 MDHEN, CDR2 SYDVKM. The CDR3 nucleotides read TGTGCCAGCAGTACTCTGAAGGATACGCAGTATTTT. Protein sequence: CASSTLKDTQYF.

This clonotype was detected ten times or more. The CDR3 DNA is TGTGCCAGCAGCGAAAGGACTAGCGGTGGCACAGATACGCAGTATTTT. The encoded protein is CASSERTSGGTDTQYF. The rearrangement uses TRBV7-3 and TRBJ2-3, with 10 bases lining up with TRBD2. Germline V lookup: CDR1 SGHTA, CDR2 FQGTGA. V lost 5 bases and J lost 1; bases outside the gene matches: 6. There are 16 residues in the CDR3.

Many counts were recorded for this clonotype. The chain joins TRBV4-2 to TRBJ2-5; tentatively, D is TRBD2 (6 bases). The CDR3 covers 14 residues. Germline CDR1 LGHNA, CDR2 YNFKEQ. The ends were cut back, 1 base at V and 4 bases at J, with 10 bases in the middle. The CDR3 protein is CASSQGKGGETQYF. For the CDR3, the DNA is TGTGCCAGCAGCCAAGGAAAGGGAGGAGAGACCCAGTACTTC.

The sample holds many counts of this clonotype. V usage is TRBV28 and J usage is TRBJ2-5; 8 bases are shared with TRBD1. The CDR3 runs 14 residues. The ends lost 6 bases at V and 5 bases at J; junction bases unmatched: 8. Germline CDR1 is MDHEN and CDR2 is SYDVKM. In nucleotides, the CDR3 is TGTGCCAGCAGCGACAGGGGAATAGGGGAGACCCAGTACTTC. It translates to CASSDRGIGETQYF.

This chain uses TRBV20-1 with TRBJ2-5; a weak D match, TRBD1 (5 bases). The length of the CDR3 is 13 residues. The germline V gene encodes CDR1 DFQATT and CDR2 SNEGSKA (reference sequence). V was clipped by 6 bases and J by 4 bases, with 15 bases between them. The CDR3 region has the DNA TGCAGTGCCCCCGACAGTGGGCGAGAGACCCAGTACTTC. Translating it yields CSAPDSGRETQYF.

This clonotype was picked up many times. This chain joins TRBV28 and TRBJ1-1, with 9 bases matching TRBD1. CDR1 MDHEN and CDR2 SYDVKM come from the germline V gene. Trimming at V came to 7 bases and at J to 1 base, leaving 7 bases not matched to a gene. This CDR3 is 15 amino acids long. CDR3 in DNA: TGTGCCAGCACCTCGACAGGGGGGAAGAACACTGAAGCTTTCTTT. This encodes CASTSTGGKNTEAFF.

The table lists this clonotype with many counts. The DNA for the CDR3 is TGTGCCACCGACTTCGGGGGAGAAGAGACCCAGTACTTC. This translates into CATDFGGEETQYF. The genes are TRBV6-1 and TRBJ2-5, with D perhaps TRBD2 (6 bases). CDR1 is MNHNS and CDR2 is SASEGT in the germline V gene. The CDR3 covers 13 residues. Trimming removed 10 bases from V and 3 bases from J, with 15 bases in between.

V and J are TRBV9 and TRBJ2-5; D is ambiguous. Germline CDR1 reads SGDLS; CDR2 reads YYNGEE. Trimming took off 1 base at V and 2 bases at J, with 15 bases between the two ends. The CDR3 contains 16 residues. CDR3 loop: CASSVPSGRLQETQYF. The CDR3 nucleotides are TGTGCCAGCAGCGTACCCTCCGGACGCTTGCAAGAGACCCAGTACTTC.

Remarks on this clonotype: A much bigger clone sits one base away, suggesting this may be a read error. The chain recombines TRBV6-2 or TRBV6-3 with TRBJ1-1, with D maybe TRBD1 (5 bases). Trimming removed 0 bases from V and 4 bases from J, with 12 bases in between. The CDR3 extends over 15 amino acids. CDR1 is MNHEY and CDR2 is SVGEGT in the germline V gene. The CDR3 is CASSYSRPRGTEAFF. CDR3 bases: TGTGCCAGCAGTTACTCACGCCCGAGGGGCACTGAAGCTTTCTTT.

Concerning this clonotype itself: This may be a read error, as it is one base from a much larger clone. The chain is built from TRBV6-4 and TRBJ2-1, with TRBD2 identical over 9 bases. Looked up from germline, CDR1 is MRHNA and CDR2 is SNTAGT. This CDR3 has 15 amino acids. The CDR3 sequence is CASSDSSGSVNGQFF. CDR3 in DNA: TGTGCCAGCAGTGACAGTAGCGGGAGCGTAAATGGGCAGTTCTTC.

Note on this clonotype: Being one base from a much bigger clone, this may be a read error. The V call is TRBV9, the J call TRBJ2-2; D not certain. The V gene's germline CDR1 is SGDLS and CDR2 YYNGEE. The CDR3 has 16 amino acids. Trimming removed 6 bases at V and 7 bases at J, with 22 bases between. In DNA form, the CDR3 reads TGTGCCAGCAACCCACCCTCGCGGTCATCGGACGGGGAGCTGTTTTTT. Translated: CASNPPSRSSDGELFF.

The J gene is TRBJ2-2, the V gene TRBV11-3; the match to TRBD2 covers 8 bases. The CDR3 spans 15 residues. Trimming removed 1 base from V and 6 bases from J; junction bases left unmatched: 4. Germline CDR1 reads SGHNT; CDR2 reads YENEEA. CDR3 coding DNA: TGTGCCAGCAGCTTAGCAGCGGGAGTTCCCGGGGAGCTGTTTTTT. It yields the protein CASSLAAGVPGELFF.

About this clonotype: This may stem from a read error, because a much larger clone lies one nucleotide away. The chain joins TRBV28 to TRBJ2-7; D might be TRBD1 or TRBD2, each matching 5 bases. CDR3 length equals 13 residues. The germline V gene encodes CDR1 MDHEN and CDR2 SYDVKM. V was trimmed by 7 bases and J by 1 base, leaving 11 bases between them. For the CDR3, the DNA is TGTGCCAGCACCCCGGGACCGTCCTACGAGCAGTACTTC. Its protein is CASTPGPSYEQYF. The full variable domain, its missing parts supplied by reference TRBV28 and TRBJ2-7, is DVKVTQSSRYLVKRTGEKVFLECVQDMDHENMFWYRQDPGLGLRLIYFSYDVKMKEKGDIPEGYSVSREKKERFSLILESASTNQTSMYLCASTPGPSYEQYFGPGTRLTVT.

Remarks on this clonotype: Possible read error: a much larger clone is one base away. The chain carries TRBV12-3 or TRBV12-4 and TRBJ2-7; unclear D gene. V lost 5 bases and J lost 2, with 7 bases in between. The CDR3 extends over 12 amino acids. The CDR3 DNA is TGTGCCAGCAGTCCAATCCCCTACGAGCAGTACTTC. Its translation is CASSPIPYEQYF.

This clonotype was counted at least ten times. An end of the junction does not agree with germline; a read error may underlie this. This rearrangement joins TRBV2 to TRBJ2-2; perhaps TRBD2 as D (6 bases). The CDR3 sequence is 15 residues long. The germline gives CDR1 SNHLY, CDR2 FYNNEI. In nucleotides, the CDR3 is TGTGCCAGCAGTGCTAGCCTAGCGAAGACCGGGGAGCTGTTTTTT. This encodes CASSASLAKTGELFF.

This clonotype was detected only a few times. This chain uses TRBV7-2 with TRBJ2-7; 7 nucleotides align to TRBD2. Germline V gene data show CDR1 as SGHTA and CDR2 as FQGNSA. The CDR3 sequence is 14 residues long. Unmatched junction bases numbered 7, after V lost 2 bases and J lost 6 bases. CDR3 coding DNA: TGTGCCAGCAGCTTAAACCGGGGGGTGTCCGAGCAGTACTTC. Its protein product is CASSLNRGVSEQYF.

This clonotype was seen more than once but under ten times. This chain connects TRBV6-1 to TRBJ2-7; a possible D gene is TRBD2 (6 bases). The V end was cut by 5 bases, the J end by 5 bases, with 19 bases between. CDR1 is MNHNS, CDR2 SASEGT, per germline. The CDR3 totals 15 residues. The CDR3 DNA reads TGTGCCAGCAGTTCGGCATTGGGGACGGGGGACGAGCAGTACTTC. This codes for CASSSALGTGDEQYF.

This clonotype was observed a handful of times. In nucleotides, the CDR3 is TGTGCCAGCAGCCAGGACAGGGTCGGAAACACCATATATTTT. It translates to CASSQDRVGNTIYF. The rearrangement links TRBV4-2 to TRBJ1-3, with TRBD1 matching 8 bases. The CDR3 length is 14 residues. The V and J ends lost 3 bases and 4 bases, in that order; junction bases with no gene match: 2. CDR1 and CDR2 from the germline V gene are LGHNA and YNFKEQ.

The chain has TRBV25-1 and TRBJ1-4; a weak D match, TRBD1 (5 bases). Germline assignment: CDR1 MGHDK and CDR2 SYGVNS. This CDR3 comprises 13 residues. Trimming pared 7 bases from V and 7 bases from J, leaving 13 bases between. CDR3 nucleotides: TGTGCCAGCAAGGCGGGGACGTTTGAAAAACTGTTTTTT. Protein: CASKAGTFEKLFF.

Ten or more counts support this clonotype. The chain combines TRBV28 with TRBJ2-7; D gene ambiguous. CDR1 is MDHEN, CDR2 SYDVKM, per germline. Trimming took off 7 bases at V and 0 bases at J, with 13 bases between the two ends. The CDR3 spans 14 residues. The CDR3, as DNA: TGTGCCAGCACCCCAGGTGCCCCCTCCTACGAGCAGTACTTC. The encoded protein is CASTPGAPSYEQYF.

In regard to this clonotype: It may be a read error: a sequence one base away is much more abundant. The V and J genes are TRBV6-1 and TRBJ1-1; unclear D gene. CDR3 length: 14 residues. Germline lookup yields CDR1 MNHNS and CDR2 SASEGT. V was shortened by 1 base and J by 0 bases, with 6 bases between the two germline ends. Written as DNA, the CDR3 is TGTGCCAGCAGTGAAGTAGCCGTGAACACTGAAGCTTTCTTT. This gives the protein CASSEVAVNTEAFF.

This clonotype was recorded at least ten times. The chain has TRBV3-1 and TRBJ1-2; 8 bases are a match to TRBD1. V gave up 0 bases and J gave up 2 bases; unmatched junction bases: 5. This CDR3 comprises 16 residues. CDR1 is LGHDT and CDR2 is YNNKEL in the germline V gene (reference sequence). The CDR3 loop reads CASSQDPTGANYGYTF. The CDR3, as DNA: TGTGCCAGCAGCCAAGACCCGACAGGGGCAAACTATGGCTACACCTTC.

CDR3 amino acids: CASSQNQETQYF. The CDR3 DNA sequence: TGTGCCAGCAGCCAAAACCAAGAGACCCAGTACTTC. The chain is built from TRBV14 and TRBJ2-5, with D hard to call. CDR1 and CDR2 from the germline V gene are SGHDN and FVKESK. The V and J ends lost 2 bases and 0 bases respectively, with 1 base between them. The CDR3 extends over 12 amino acids.

This clonotype showed up many times. The chain links TRBV2 to TRBJ2-3, with D hard to call. Germline V gene lookup returns CDR1 SNHLY and CDR2 FYNNEI. V was shortened by 2 bases and J by 2 bases, with 5 bases between the two germline ends. This CDR3 contains 13 residues. This CDR3 reads CASSEPFTDTQYF. The CDR3 nucleotides read TGTGCCAGCAGTGAACCCTTCACAGATACGCAGTATTTT.

This clonotype was seen repeatedly, ten times or more. The chain couples TRBV28 to TRBJ2-6, with a weak D call TRBD2 (7 bases). Germline V lookup: CDR1 MDHEN, CDR2 SYDVKM. The CDR3 has 17 amino acids. Trimming cost V 7 bases and J 0 bases, with 16 bases left between them. The CDR3 coding sequence is TGTGCCAGCACGGGGGGCGGACCAATCTCTGGGGCCAACGTCCTGACTTTC. As protein: CASTGGGPISGANVLTF.